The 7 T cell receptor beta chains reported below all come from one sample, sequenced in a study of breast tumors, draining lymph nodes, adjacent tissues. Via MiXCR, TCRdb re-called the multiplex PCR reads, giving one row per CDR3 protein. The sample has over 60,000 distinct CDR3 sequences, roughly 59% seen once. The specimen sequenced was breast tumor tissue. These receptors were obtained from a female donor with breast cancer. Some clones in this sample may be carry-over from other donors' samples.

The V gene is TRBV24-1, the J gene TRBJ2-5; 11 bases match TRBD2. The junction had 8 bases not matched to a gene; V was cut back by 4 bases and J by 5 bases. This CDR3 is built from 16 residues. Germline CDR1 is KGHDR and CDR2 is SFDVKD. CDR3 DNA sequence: TGTGCCACCAGTGAGTCACTAGCGGGAGAGGGTGAGACCCAGTACTTC. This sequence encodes CATSESLAGEGETQYF.

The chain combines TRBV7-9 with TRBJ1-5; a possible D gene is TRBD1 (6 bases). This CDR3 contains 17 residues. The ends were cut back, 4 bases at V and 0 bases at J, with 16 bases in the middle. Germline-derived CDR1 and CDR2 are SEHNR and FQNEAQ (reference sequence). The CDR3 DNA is TGTGCCAGCAGCTCTGCTACAGGGATGGTTAGCAATCAGCCCCAGCATTTT. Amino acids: CASSSATGMVSNQPQHF.

The CDR3 DNA is TGTGCCAGTACCCCGGATAACTATGGCTACACCTTC. As protein: CASTPDNYGYTF. The chain carries TRBV2 and TRBJ1-2; D is ambiguous. The CDR3 length is 12 residues. The V gene lost 9 bases and the J gene lost 1 base, with 9 bases spanning the gap. Per the germline V gene, CDR1 is SNHLY and CDR2 is FYNNEI.

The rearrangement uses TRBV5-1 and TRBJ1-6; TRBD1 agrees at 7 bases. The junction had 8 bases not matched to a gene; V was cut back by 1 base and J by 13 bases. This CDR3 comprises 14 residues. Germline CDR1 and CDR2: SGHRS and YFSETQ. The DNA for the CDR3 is TGCGCCAGCAGCTTGCAGGGGGTGGATTTCCCCCTCCACTTT. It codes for CASSLQGVDFPLHF.

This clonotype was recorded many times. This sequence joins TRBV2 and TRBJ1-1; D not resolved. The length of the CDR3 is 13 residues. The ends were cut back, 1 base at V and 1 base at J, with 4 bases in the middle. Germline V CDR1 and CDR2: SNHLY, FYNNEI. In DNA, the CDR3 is TGTGCCAGCAGTGAAGGGGAGAACACTGAAGCTTTCTTT. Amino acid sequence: CASSEGENTEAFF.

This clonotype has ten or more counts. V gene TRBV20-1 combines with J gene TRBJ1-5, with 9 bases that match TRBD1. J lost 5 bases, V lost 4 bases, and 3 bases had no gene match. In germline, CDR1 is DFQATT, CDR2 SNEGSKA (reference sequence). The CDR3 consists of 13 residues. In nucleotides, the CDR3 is TGCAGTGCTACTGGACAGGGGCATCAGCCCCAGCATTTT. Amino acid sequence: CSATGQGHQPQHF.

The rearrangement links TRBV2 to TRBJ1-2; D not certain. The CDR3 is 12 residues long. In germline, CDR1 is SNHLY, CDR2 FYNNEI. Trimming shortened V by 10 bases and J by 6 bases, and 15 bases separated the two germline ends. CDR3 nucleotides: TGTGCCATCTCCTGGGTGAACCATGGCTACACCTTC. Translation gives CAISWVNHGYTF. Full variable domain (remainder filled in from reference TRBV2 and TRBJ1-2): EPEVTQTPSHQVTQMGQEVILRCVPISNHLYFYWYRQILGQKVEFLVSFYNNEISEKSEIFDDQFSVERPDGSNFTLKIRSTKLEDSAMYFCAISWVNHGYTFGSGTRLTVV.